Presented here are 21 T cell receptor beta chains from one specimen sequenced in a study of low-dose radiotherapy and immunotherapy resistance in tumors. TRAV- and TRBV-specific primers were used for first-strand cDNA, which covered alpha and beta chains. The authors ran about 21 PCR cycles to amplify TCRs with a constant-region primer and V-primer adapter. TCRdb redid the calling of the reads with MiXCR, one entry per CDR3 protein. The sample lists around 90,000 distinct CDR3 sequences; approximately 19% were seen once. Regarding time point: before trial treatment. The material was PBMCs, obtained before treatment. These receptor sequences come from a male donor with prostate cancer.

J is TRBJ2-5 and V is TRBV18, with a weak D call TRBD1 (5 bases). Trimming removed 1 base from V and 2 bases from J, with 5 bases in between. The CDR3 has 13 amino acids. Looked up from germline, CDR1 is KGHSH and CDR2 is LQKENI. The CDR3 nucleotides read TGTGCCAGCTCACCACAGGGGCAAGAGACCCAGTACTTC. This encodes CASSPQGQETQYF.

Many counts were recorded for this clonotype. The gene calls are TRBV20-1 and TRBJ1-5, with D maybe TRBD1 (5 bases). Germline V gene sequence: CDR1 DFQATT, CDR2 SNEGSKA (reference sequence). The CDR3 totals 13 residues. V was trimmed by 6 bases and J by 3 bases, leaving 12 bases between them. The CDR3 bases are TGCAGTGCAAAGGACACCAACAATCAGCCCCAGCATTTT. It specifies CSAKDTNNQPQHF.

This clonotype was recorded many times. The rearrangement joins TRBV12-3 or TRBV12-4 to TRBJ1-4, with D hard to call. There are 13 residues in the CDR3. V lost 4 bases and J lost 8, with 11 bases in between. The DNA for the CDR3 is TGTGCCAGCAGTTCATGGAATCGGGAAAAACTGTTTTTT. This encodes CASSSWNREKLFF.

This clonotype was counted at least ten times. The V call is TRBV19, the J call TRBJ2-5; 8 nucleotides line up with TRBD1. With V trimmed by 5 bases and J by 4 bases, 3 bases remained unmatched. The V gene's germline CDR1 is LNHDA and CDR2 SQIVND (reference sequence). The length of the CDR3 is 13 residues. The CDR3 loop reads CASSSTGVETQYF. CDR3 coding DNA: TGTGCCAGTAGTTCGACAGGGGTAGAGACCCAGTACTTC.

The sample holds a few counts of this clonotype. A far larger clone is a single base away, which makes a read error likely. The V call is TRBV2, the J call TRBJ2-1; D gene ambiguous. The CDR3 runs to 13 residues. V was pared by 6 bases and J by 10 bases, with 16 bases between. Germline CDR1 is SNHLY and CDR2 is FYNNEI. In nucleotides, the CDR3 is TGTGCCAGCAGGCGTGTACGTACCTACGAGCAGTTCTTC. Protein sequence: CASRRVRTYEQFF.

In its sample, this clonotype was seen many times. The chain carries TRBV29-1 and TRBJ2-6, with D tentatively TRBD1 (6 bases). V was pared by 0 bases and J by 1 base, with 13 bases between. The CDR3 consists of 17 residues. Germline lookup yields CDR1 SQVTM and CDR2 ANQGSEA. CDR3 protein: CSVEDRAGESGANVLTF. The CDR3 DNA sequence: TGCAGCGTTGAAGACCGGGCAGGGGAATCTGGGGCCAACGTCCTGACTTTC.

This clonotype was detected ten times or more. V and J are TRBV12-5 and TRBJ2-1; 7 nucleotides align to TRBD1. Per germline, CDR1 LGHNT and CDR2 FRNRAP. This CDR3 contains 16 residues. The trim removed 6 bases at V and 0 bases at J, leaving 8 bases unmatched. CDR3 loop: CASGPPTGSSYNEQFF. Here the CDR3 DNA reads TGTGCTAGTGGACCTCCGACAGGGAGCTCCTACAATGAGCAGTTCTTC.

This clonotype was observed many times. CDR3 DNA: TGTGCCAGCAGCTTAGCCTGGGGTAGTCCCACCGGGGAGCTGTTTTTT. Amino acids: CASSLAWGSPTGELFF. The chain has TRBV7-6 and TRBJ2-2, with D hard to call. Germline CDR1 is SGHVS and CDR2 is FNYEAQ. The CDR3 spans 16 residues. Trimming took off 0 bases at V and 4 bases at J, with 12 bases between the two ends.

This clonotype was detected ten times or more. The V call is TRBV6-2 or TRBV6-3, the J call TRBJ2-4, with D tentatively TRBD1 (6 bases). The germline CDR1 and CDR2 sequences are MNHEY and SVGEGT. The CDR3 covers 14 residues. V gave up 6 bases and J gave up 2 bases, with 11 bases separating them. This CDR3 is CASSEQGSKNIQYF. The CDR3, as DNA: TGTGCCAGCAGCGAACAGGGCTCCAAAAACATTCAGTACTTC.

This clonotype was detected ten times or more. As DNA, the CDR3 is TGTGCCATCAGAACAGGGCTAGAAGAGCAGTACTTC. This sequence encodes CAIRTGLEEQYF. The chain combines TRBV10-3 with TRBJ2-7, with TRBD1 as a possible D gene (6 bases). The V gene lost 6 bases and the J gene lost 7 bases, with 13 bases spanning the gap. The CDR3 is made up of 12 amino acids. Germline loops: CDR1 ENHRY, CDR2 SYGVKD.

This clonotype was found many times. The V and J genes are TRBV30 and TRBJ2-5; 12 nucleotides line up with TRBD2. The CDR3 is made up of 13 amino acids. Germline V lookup: CDR1 GTSNPN, CDR2 SVGIG (reference sequence). V lost 4 bases, J lost 4 bases, and 1 base stayed unmatched. CDR3 in DNA: TGTGCCTGGAAACTAGCGGGAGGAGAGACCCAGTACTTC. Protein product: CAWKLAGGETQYF.

This clonotype has ten or more counts. V and J are TRBV20-1 and TRBJ2-7; possibly TRBD1 for D (5 bases). This CDR3 has 12 residues. V lost 3 bases, J lost 5 bases, and 11 bases lay in between. The germline gives CDR1 DFQATT, CDR2 SNEGSKA (reference sequence). CDR3 in DNA: TGCAGTGCTAGTAGGACAACTGACGAGCAGTACTTC. This codes for CSASRTTDEQYF.

This clonotype occurred many times. CDR3 sequence reads: CASSYRGKETQYF. The DNA of the CDR3 is TGTGCCAGCAGTTACAGGGGGAAGGAGACCCAGTACTTC. V is TRBV6-5 and J is TRBJ2-5; tentative D call: TRBD1 (6 bases). CDR3 size: 13 residues. CDR1 is MNHEY and CDR2 is SVGAGI in the germline V gene. The V end lost 2 bases, the J end lost 5 bases, and 9 bases lay between the germline ends.

The count of this clonotype is one. Since a far larger clone is one base different, this is likely a read error. The V call is TRBV6-5, the J call TRBJ2-1, with 8 bases identical to TRBD2. This CDR3 contains 16 residues. J gave up 9 bases and V 7 bases, and 17 bases lay outside the gene matches. The germline CDR1 and CDR2 sequences are MNHEY and SVGAGI. The CDR3 sequence is CASTNPGGGLLGEQFF. The DNA for the CDR3 is TGTGCCAGCACCAACCCGGGGGGGGGCCTCTTAGGTGAGCAGTTCTTC.

In this sample, this clonotype turned up many times. This rearrangement joins TRBV3-1 to TRBJ2-3, with 9 bases that match TRBD2. The CDR3 contains 15 residues. Germline V gene sequence: CDR1 LGHDT, CDR2 YNNKEL (reference sequence). Unmatched junction bases numbered 2, after V lost 1 base and J lost 3 bases. CDR3 sequence reads: CASSQGGGVTDTQYF. The CDR3 DNA sequence: TGTGCCAGCAGCCAAGGCGGGGGGGTAACAGATACGCAGTATTTT.

The sample holds many counts of this clonotype. The chain employs TRBV28 and TRBJ2-1, with a tentative D call TRBD1 (6 bases). In germline, CDR1 is MDHEN, CDR2 SYDVKM. V lost 9 bases and J lost 4, with 19 bases in between. The CDR3 loop spans 15 amino acids. The CDR3 spells CASSPPTGHYNEQFF. The CDR3 DNA reads as TGTGCCAGTTCCCCCCCCACAGGGCATTACAATGAGCAGTTCTTC.

This clonotype was recorded many times. The rearrangement joins TRBV11-3 to TRBJ2-3; D possibly corresponds to TRBD1 (5 bases). CDR1 and CDR2 (germline): SGHNT, YENEEA. The CDR3 sequence is 13 residues long. Trimming took off 5 bases at V and 4 bases at J, with 10 bases between the two ends. The CDR3 DNA sequence: TGTGCCAGCAGCCCAGGGTGGGCAGATACGCAGTATTTT. This gives the protein CASSPGWADTQYF.

This clonotype was counted between two and nine times. Here the CDR3 DNA reads TGTGCCAGCTCACCATTGGTAGGCCATGAGTCTTTATCTAACTATGGCTACACCTTC. This sequence encodes CASSPLVGHESLSNYGYTF. The chain uses TRBV18 and TRBJ1-2, with D hard to call. From germline, CDR1 is KGHSH and CDR2 LQKENI. The CDR3 contains 19 residues. V shed 2 bases and J shed 0 bases, with 22 bases lying between them.

Note on this clonotype: This is likely an artifact of a read error, given a far larger clone one base away. The rearrangement uses TRBV13 and TRBJ2-7; the match to TRBD2 covers 7 bases. V lost 5 bases and J lost 7; bases outside the gene matches: 17. The germline CDR1 and CDR2 sequences are PRHDT and FYEKMQ (reference sequence). This CDR3 region has 16 residues. The CDR3 is CASSVRLAAPYGEQYF. The CDR3 DNA sequence: TGTGCCAGCAGCGTACGGCTAGCGGCTCCCTATGGGGAGCAGTACTTC. The complete variable domain, with remaining parts taken from reference TRBV13 and TRBJ2-7, reads AAGVIQSPRHLIKEKRETATLKCYPIPRHDTVYWYQQGPGQDPQFLISFYEKMQSDKGSIPDRFSAQQFSDYHSELNMSSLELGDSALYFCASSVRLAAPYGEQYFGPGTRLTVT.

This clonotype was counted at least ten times. The genes are TRBV20-1 and TRBJ1-1, with TRBD1 identical over 11 bases. The CDR3 spans 13 residues. V trimming: 6 bases; J trimming: 5 bases; junction bases outside the gene matches: 5. Looked up from germline, CDR1 is DFQATT and CDR2 is SNEGSKA (reference sequence). CDR3 loop: CSAPGTGGTEAFF. Here the CDR3 DNA reads TGCAGTGCCCCCGGGACAGGGGGAACTGAAGCTTTCTTT.

This clonotype was recorded at least ten times. The chain is built from TRBV18 and TRBJ1-2; D remains ambiguous. Trimming removed 3 bases from V and 0 bases from J, with 8 bases in between. Germline assignment: CDR1 KGHSH and CDR2 LQKENI. This CDR3 spans 14 amino acids. The CDR3 nucleotides read TGTGCCAGCTCACCCGGGGAAACTAACTATGGCTACACCTTC. Translating it yields CASSPGETNYGYTF.